The source of this T cell receptor beta chain is a study of blood T cell repertoires in COVID-19 (dated by TCRdb to the early 2020s). A note on the overall study: The collaborator samples originated in the United States, Italy and Spain and spanned the acute and convalescent phases of COVID-19. The material from the prospective study consisted of cDNA or gDNA derived from T cells, B-cell-depleted T cells, or PBMCs. Subjects who had been exposed to COVID-19, were actively infected with it, or had recovered from it provided the deeply sampled blood TCRbeta repertoires that made up the dataset. The repertoires were released in a freely available public database intended as a resource for research on the immune response to SARS-CoV-2. Samples came from the ongoing ImmuneRACE study (first 160 participants) plus 1,254 subjects from 6 global collaborators. The sample metadata nearly always contained a de-identified subject ID, COVID-19 status, age in years and sex. Where available, HLA class I and class II types were obtained from metadata supplied by the sample provider rather than from assay-based typing.

On this clone: Its antigen remains undetermined. No much larger clone exists at a distance of one base, and base qualities are not known.

The full study reports these points: How much clinical and demographic metadata was included differed by source and by participant, and the metadata was provided uncurated.

Each collaborating institution followed its own protocols to collect whole blood in K2EDTA tubes. For TCRbeta analysis, collaborators shipped samples as frozen whole blood, isolated PBMCs, or DNA extracted from either of those sample types. The immunoSEQ Assay, a bias-controlled multiplex PCR, was used to amplify TCRbeta CDR3 regions from genomic DNA. As for the authors' bioinformatics: Nucleated cell counts per sample were estimated from amplification of reference gene primers within the assay. To quantify the absolute abundance of each unique TCRbeta CDR3 rearrangement, sequence reads were collapsed and filtered. Productive Simpson clonality was computed per sample as the square root of Simpson's diversity index over productive rearrangements. The clones in this table, taken by TCRdb from immuneACCESS, are in-frame only. Not every clone is retained; where verified, under half of the shortfall comes from an unresolved V gene, and the cause of the rest is unknown. V, J and clone size derive from that table, while D and trimming were established from the DNA sequence. The sample yields almost 200,000 clones; 86% were counted once. 0.7% to 0.85% of the sample is held by the ten biggest clonotypes.

Reading from cysteine to phenylalanine, the CDR3 counts 14 amino acids. Solely the CDR3 DNA is kept, with 42 bases framed from the first base. CDR1 and CDR2 were assigned from the germline V gene (reference sequence) as LNHDA and SQIVND. V lost 4 bases and J lost 2 bases, and the count of bases not matched to a germline gene is 5. The sample consisted of peripheral blood. The receptor was derived from a woman in her 70s with acute or convalescent COVID-19. This sequence uses TRBV19 and TRBJ2-7; TRBD1 aligns with 7 central bases. The nucleotide sequence is given as TGTGCCAGTAGTAGGGGACAGATCCCCTACGAGCAGTACTTC. Translated, it reads CASSRGQIPYEQYF. The variable domain in full, with residues beyond the CDR3 obtained from the reference TRBV19 and TRBJ2-7 genes, is DGGITQSPKYLFRKEGQNVTLSCEQNLNHDAMYWYRQDPGQGLRLIYYSQIVNDFQKGDIAEGYSVSREKKESFPLTVTSAQKNPTAFYLCASSRGQIPYEQYFGPGTRLTVT.